Listed here is a single T cell receptor (beta chain). Its antigen is still unknown. This record comes from a study of T cells expressing NK-cell markers. Study summary: Sorted CD3+CD56-NKG2C+, CD3+CD56+NKG2C+ and CD3+CD56+NKG2C- T cells supplied the TCR beta repertoires. Findings and caveats of the study: The study found dominant NKG2C+ clonotypes at roughly 1.0-8% of CD8+ T cells in five or six donors. Where several donors were concerned, these clonotypes also led the CD3+CD56-NKG2C+ fraction.

As the method of synthesis, 5'RACE template switching with UMIs yielded TCR beta cDNA. From the 5' RACE reads, TCRdb lists one entry per CDR3 protein and no DNA. The sample includes fewer than 300,000 distinct CDR3 sequences. The CDR3 is 12 amino acids. Specimen: blood T cells: a sorted CD56 or NKG2C T cell subset, CD4+ or CD8+ T cells, or bulk PBMC T cells (not recorded which). The gene calls are TRBV12-3 or TRBV12-4 and TRBJ2-1; absent DNA, TCRdb's TRBD2 call cannot be checked. The sequence was collected from a woman between 18 and 75 years old in good health. CDR3 region: CASSPRTSGAFF.